The clone carrying this T cell receptor (beta chain) was counted ten times or more. Its target is unknown. In TCRdb, the 5' RACE reads were re-called with MiXCR into one record per CDR3 protein. The table lists 29,000 or so distinct CDR3 sequences, less than 6.5% of them singletons. The data were taken from a study of CD8 T cells in ankylosing spondylitis. General observations from the study: Reportedly, matched ankylosing spondylitis synovial fluid was significantly enriched for disease-linked clones.

CDR3 size: 17 residues. Germline V gene data show CDR1 as SGDLS and CDR2 as YYNGEE. Trimming took 4 bases from V and 3 from J, leaving 20 bases between them. The chain employs TRBV9 and TRBJ1-3, with D perhaps TRBD1 (6 bases). The receptor comes from a female donor with ankylosing spondylitis or in good health (not recorded which). Sequencing input: blood, either unsorted or a sorted T cell fraction (not recorded which). CDR3 in DNA: TGTGCCAGCAGCCGTGGACAGTCTCGGACAGATGGAAACACCATATATTTT. It encodes CASSRGQSRTDGNTIYF.